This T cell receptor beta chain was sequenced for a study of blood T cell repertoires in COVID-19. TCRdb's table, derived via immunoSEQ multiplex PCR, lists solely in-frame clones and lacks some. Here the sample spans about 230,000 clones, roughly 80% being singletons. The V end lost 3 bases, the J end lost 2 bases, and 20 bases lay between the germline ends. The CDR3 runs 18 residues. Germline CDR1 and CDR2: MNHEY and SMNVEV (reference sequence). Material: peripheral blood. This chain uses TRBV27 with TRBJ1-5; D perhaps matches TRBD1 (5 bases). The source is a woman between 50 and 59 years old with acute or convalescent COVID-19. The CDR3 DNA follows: TGTGCCAGCAGTTTCCCCAAAACAGGTGGGGTAGGCAATCAGCCCCAGCATTTT. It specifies CASSFPKTGGVGNQPQHF.